This T cell receptor beta chain emerged from a study of tumor-infiltrating lymphocytes in primary liver carcinoma. The overall study: Roughly 3.65 to 7.13 million productive TCRbeta reads came from each sample, comparable across tissue types. Study-wide results and caveats: Top-250-clone fractions were significantly higher in tumors than in blood (p = 0.039). Bulk unsorted material prevented CD4+ and CD8+ repertoire comparison.

The study extracted blood RNA from unsorted whole blood and also extracted germline DNA. The CDR3 has 18 amino acids. Germline V gene lookup returns CDR1 LGHNA and CDR2 YSLEER. Trimming left V 4 bases short and J 1 base short, with 19 bases between. Total RNA amounting to 500 ng was the source from which TCR beta cDNA was made with a constant-region primer. A slightly modified ARM-PCR protocol with three nested multiplex PCR rounds produced these TCR beta libraries. A C-beta reverse primer and TRBV1-TRBV30 forward primers served in each of the first two PCR rounds, at roughly 10 cycles apiece. TCRdb re-analysed the multiplex PCR reads in MiXCR, keeping a single row per CDR3 protein. This table has roughly 330,000 distinct CDR3 sequences, around three fifths appearing once. This clonotype showed up many times. Its antigen is still unknown.

The rearrangement joins TRBV4-3 to TRBJ2-2; tentatively, D is TRBD1 or TRBD2 (6 bases each). Sequenced sample: peripheral blood. The origin of this receptor is a man in his forties or fifties with primary liver carcinoma and hepatitis B virus infection. CDR3 DNA sequence: TGCGCCAGCAGCCCCCCCGGGGGCGGCACCTTGAACACCGGGGAGCTGTTTTTT. Amino acid sequence: CASSPPGGGTLNTGELFF.